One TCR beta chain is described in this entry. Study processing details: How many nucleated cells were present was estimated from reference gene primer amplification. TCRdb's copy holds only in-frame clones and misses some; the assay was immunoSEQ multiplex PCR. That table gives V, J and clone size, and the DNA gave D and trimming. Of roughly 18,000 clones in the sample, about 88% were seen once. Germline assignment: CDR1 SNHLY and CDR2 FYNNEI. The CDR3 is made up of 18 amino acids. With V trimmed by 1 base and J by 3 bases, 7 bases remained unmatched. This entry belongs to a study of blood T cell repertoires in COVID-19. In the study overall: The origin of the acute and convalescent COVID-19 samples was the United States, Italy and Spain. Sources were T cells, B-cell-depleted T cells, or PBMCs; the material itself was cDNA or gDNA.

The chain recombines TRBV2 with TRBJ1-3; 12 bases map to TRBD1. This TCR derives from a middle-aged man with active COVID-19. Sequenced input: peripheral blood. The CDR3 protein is CASSEVMGTGGFGNTIYF. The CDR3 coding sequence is TGTGCCAGCAGTGAAGTGATGGGGACAGGGGGCTTTGGAAACACCATATATTTT. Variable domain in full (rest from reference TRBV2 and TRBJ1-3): EPEVTQTPSHQVTQMGQEVILRCVPISNHLYFYWYRQILGQKVEFLVSFYNNEISEKSEIFDDQFSVERPDGSNFTLKIRSTKLEDSAMYFCASSEVMGTGGFGNTIYFGEGSWLTVV.